This paragraph reports one TCR beta chain. Its antigen is still unknown. Base qualities are not at hand, and no much larger clone is one base apart. Taken from the germline V gene, the CDR1 and CDR2 loops are SGHNT and YENEEA. V is reduced by 4 bases and J by 4 bases, leaving a spacing of 14 bases between them. From cysteine to phenylalanine, the CDR3 is 14 amino acids long. Only the CDR3 part of the read is kept: 42 bases, read in frame from the first base. These data come from a study of Graves' ophthalmopathy and Graves' hyperthyroidism (dated by TCRdb to the late 2010s). Regarding the complete study: Peripheral blood was collected before any treatment was given, at the time of initial diagnosis. TCR beta repertoire signatures were used to distinguish Graves' ophthalmopathy from Graves' hyperthyroidism and to predict progression to ophthalmopathy. In total, 120 to 150 blood samples were TCR-sequenced: fewer than 50 ophthalmopathy, around 75 hyperthyroidism and approximately 17 hyperthyroidism-to-ophthalmopathy patients. To explore V-J signatures that separate ophthalmopathy from hyperthyroidism, a discovery set of around 97 patients was enrolled, consisting of more than 40 with ophthalmopathy and approximately 57 with stable hyperthyroidism. For independent validation, a separate cohort was made up of 18 hyperthyroidism patients plus 17 patients who later progressed from hyperthyroidism to ophthalmopathy. In five or six hyperthyroidism patients, T-cell repertoires of thyroid tissue and blood were compared. After sampling, hyperthyroidism patients received methimazole starting at 30 mg daily, and ophthalmopathy patients received high-dose intravenous methylprednisolone. For training and testing, the 80 to 100 patients in the discovery cohort were randomly divided in a 7:3 ratio. Broad study findings and their caveats: No statistical method was used to set the sample size in advance, and the investigators knew which group each participant was assigned to. Most of the expanded thyroid clonotypes with a frequency above 0.001 were also detected in blood, and it was suggested that the thyroid immune response may be reflected by blood repertoires. In cross-validation, the 13-signature model distinguished ophthalmopathy from stable hyperthyroidism with 85% to 90% sensitivity and about 84% specificity, and in the test set the corresponding values were about 80% and 75%. In validation, the model predicted ophthalmopathy progression with 70.59% sensitivity and roughly 78% specificity; some 13 predicted patients were CT-confirmed with GO in a median of approximately 6.5 months.

For repertoire sequencing, the TCR beta CDR3 regions were amplified from RNA transcripts. A first-round RT-PCR used HTBI primers with the Qiagen OneStep RT-PCR kit, followed by a second-round multiplex PCR, size selection and purification. The libraries underwent paired-end sequencing with 100 bp reads on an Illumina HiSeq2000. The original methods were these. SOAPnuke was used to process the reads, throwing out any read that had adapters, had uncalled bases, had a mean Phred below 15, or lacked an exact constant-primer or identifier match. COPE v1.2.5 was used to merge the high-quality paired reads. Each unique nucleotide sequence was defined as a clonotype, and clonotypes were aligned to IMGT TRB V, D and J references with MiTCR v1.1. Analysis was restricted to V-J combinations with a frequency above 0.0001, which covered roughly 99% of repertoires. A TCR clonal expansion and chaos score per V-J combination was defined as the ratio of F50 clonal expansion to chaos observed in the TCRdist matrix. Welch's t-statistics and random forest were used to narrow the features down to 10 to 15 V-J combinations, which were then fed into a naive Bayes classifier. Thyroid-blood repertoire similarity was quantified with the Morisita-Horn index. Clones were called with MiXCR by TCRdb after fastp trimmed the public reads at Q25, and only in-frame beta chains were retained. Here each entry gathers all rows of one CDR3 protein and keeps the most common genes and DNA. Clone size and V and J calls follow TCRdb, not the original study. The table for this sample lists about 380,000 distinct CDR3 sequences; 15% to 19% of them were counted only once. In total, the top ten clones hold roughly 7% of the sample.

Hyperthyroidism was defined as stable when no progression to ophthalmopathy occurred within 18 months of follow-up. The hyperthyroidism patients were 18 to 65 years old and newly diagnosed, with a disease duration of less than 2 months. Patients with other autoimmune diseases, uncontrolled infections, pregnancy or lactation were excluded from the study. Clinical symptoms, serum thyroxine, TRAb, thyroid ultrasound and orbital computed tomography were used for diagnosis. PBMCs were isolated from roughly 10 ml of fresh peripheral blood by Ficoll-Paque density gradient centrifugation. Total RNA was extracted with Trizol reagent and quality-checked on an Agilent 2100 Bioanalyzer.

The origin of this receptor is a woman younger than 35 with stable Graves' hyperthyroidism. Donor details come from another sample of the same person, matched by shared clones. Sequenced: peripheral blood. The rearranged segments are TRBV11-3 and TRBJ2-7; the D segment cannot be called with confidence. The DNA reads TGTGCCAGCAGCTCCAGCCGCGACCCGTACGAGCAGTACTTC. It specifies CASSSSRDPYEQYF.